Below, 15 T cell receptor beta chains from the same sample are listed, as sequenced in a study of blood T cells in healthy people across ages. PCR was performed a second time for about 7 to 12 cycles using a sample-barcoded 5' primer and a J-beta primer mix. Each CDR3 protein gets one entry after TCRdb re-called the 5' RACE reads with MiXCR. Of 850,000 to 1,000,000 distinct CDR3 sequences in the sample, about 48% were seen once. Sequenced input: blood. These receptors all stem from a man aged 30 to 45 in good health.

This rearrangement joins TRBV12-3 or TRBV12-4 to TRBJ1-5, with 8 bases that match TRBD1. The CDR3 spans 12 residues. After removal of 6 bases from V and 15 bases from J, the junction contained 10 bases not matched to a gene. The chain's CDR3 is CASRQAGGRWHF. The CDR3 bases are TGTGCCAGCAGACAGGCAGGGGGCAGGTGGCATTTT.

The rearrangement uses TRBV7-2 and TRBJ2-1; 8 nucleotides line up with TRBD2. Germline V lookup: CDR1 SGHTA, CDR2 FQGNSA. V was clipped by 5 bases and J by 13 bases; unmatched bases: 13. The CDR3 contains 14 residues. The CDR3 DNA sequence: TGTGCCAGCAGCCCCGGCGGGGGGCAAAAGACCCAGTTCTTC. Its protein product is CASSPGGGQKTQFF. Drawing the rest from reference TRBV7-2 and TRBJ2-1, the complete variable domain is GAGVSQSPSNKVTEKGKDVELRCDPISGHTALYWYRQSLGQGLEFLIYFQGNSAPDKSGLPSDRFSAERTGGSVSTLTIQRTQQEDSAVYLCASSPGGGQKTQFFGPGTRLTVL.

The rearrangement uses TRBV27 and TRBJ1-5; D is unresolved. Trimming shortened V by 1 base and J by 4 bases, and 8 bases separated the two germline ends. This CDR3 has 14 residues. The germline CDR1 and CDR2 sequences are MNHEY and SMNVEV (reference sequence). CDR3 bases: TGTGCCAGCAGTTTATTTTTCGGTAATCAGCCCCAGCATTTT. It codes for CASSLFFGNQPQHF.

V is TRBV20-1 and J is TRBJ1-1, with D hard to call. The CDR3 runs to 13 residues. CDR1 is DFQATT and CDR2 is SNEGSKA in the germline V gene (reference sequence). The V end lost 3 bases, the J end lost 7 bases, and 15 bases lay between the germline ends. The CDR3 DNA reads as TGCAGTGCTAGGGGATCAACCTGGGGTGAAGCTTTCTTT. It codes for CSARGSTWGEAFF.

In its sample, this clonotype was seen once. The rearrangement uses TRBV20-1 and TRBJ2-7; D perhaps matches TRBD2 (5 bases). Trimming took off 0 bases at V and 2 bases at J, with 11 bases between the two ends. The CDR3 totals 14 residues. Per germline, CDR1 DFQATT and CDR2 SNEGSKA (reference sequence). For the CDR3, the DNA is TGCAGTGCTAGAGATCTGAGCGGCACCTACGAGCAGTACTTC. Protein: CSARDLSGTYEQYF.

The chain joins TRBV28 to TRBJ1-5; D gene ambiguous. There are 13 residues in the CDR3. Per the germline V gene, CDR1 is MDHEN and CDR2 is SYDVKM. Trimming cost V 7 bases and J 3 bases, with 10 bases left between them. Here the CDR3 DNA reads TGTGCCAGCAACTTGGGGTTCAATCAGCCCCAGCATTTT. Translating gives CASNLGFNQPQHF.

This clonotype was detected only once. It may be a read error: a sequence one base away is much more abundant. The chain employs TRBV6-1 and TRBJ2-3, with 12 positions matching TRBD2. Germline lookup yields CDR1 MNHNS and CDR2 SASEGT. This CDR3 comprises 18 residues. The CDR3, as DNA: TGTGCCAGCAGAAAACTAGCGGGGGGTTTAACTAGCACAGATGCGCAGTATTTT. Protein product: CASRKLAGGLTSTDAQYF.

There are a few counts of this clonotype. V and J are TRBV20-1 and TRBJ2-5; D perhaps matches TRBD2 (6 bases). Per germline, CDR1 DFQATT and CDR2 SNEGSKA (reference sequence). With 0 bases removed from V and 3 bases from J, the gap between germline ends came to 14 bases. The CDR3 is made up of 15 amino acids. CDR3 sequence: CSARDLREAEETQYF. CDR3 DNA: TGCAGTGCTAGAGATCTGCGGGAAGCAGAAGAGACCCAGTACTTC.

The CDR3 region is CASSLEQGAGYGYTF. In nucleotides, the CDR3 is TGTGCCAGCAGCTTGGAGCAGGGGGCCGGCTATGGCTACACCTTC. This chain connects TRBV5-5 to TRBJ1-2; 8 bases map to TRBD1. Germline V gene data show CDR1 as SGHKS and CDR2 as YYEKEE (reference sequence). The CDR3 spans 15 residues. The junction had 5 bases not matched to a gene; V was cut back by 0 bases and J by 4 bases. Full variable domain (missing parts from reference TRBV5-5 and TRBJ1-2): DAGVTQSPTHLIKTRGQQVTLRCSPISGHKSVSWYQQVLGQGPQFIFQYYEKEERGRGNFPDRFSARQFPNYSSELNVNALLLGDSALYLCASSLEQGAGYGYTFGSGTRLTVV.

The V call is TRBV4-2, the J call TRBJ1-4, with 7 bases matching TRBD1. Trimming cost V 0 bases and J 0 bases; bases outside gene matches: 7. Germline V gene data show CDR1 as LGHNA and CDR2 as YNFKEQ. The CDR3 loop spans 18 amino acids. Here the CDR3 DNA reads TGTGCCAGCAGCCAAGATGTCCCAGGGGGAACAACTAATGAAAAACTGTTTTTT. This translates into CASSQDVPGGTTNEKLFF.

The chain joins TRBV28 to TRBJ2-7; tentative D call: TRBD1 (6 bases). The germline gives CDR1 MDHEN, CDR2 SYDVKM. V lost 10 bases, J lost 2 bases, and 12 bases lay in between. The CDR3 sequence is 12 residues long. This CDR3 is CATGGVPYEQYF. The CDR3 nucleotides read TGTGCCACTGGGGGCGTCCCCTACGAGCAGTACTTC.

This clonotype was seen a handful of times. This rearrangement joins TRBV5-1 to TRBJ2-5, with D possibly being TRBD1 (5 bases). The CDR3 is made up of 16 amino acids. Germline V gene data show CDR1 as SGHRS and CDR2 as YFSETQ. Trimming removed 1 base from V and 5 bases from J, with 18 bases in between. For the CDR3, the DNA is TGCGCCAGCAGCTTGCAACGGTATAGGGGATGGGAGACCCAGTACTTC. Its protein is CASSLQRYRGWETQYF.

This clonotype has more than one count but fewer than ten. The rearrangement links TRBV7-2 to TRBJ1-5; possibly TRBD1 for D (6 bases). CDR1 is SGHTA, CDR2 FQGNSA, per germline. V lost 1 base and J 4 bases, leaving 11 bases between the germline ends. This CDR3 spans 15 amino acids. This CDR3 reads CASSLGSQGNQPQHF. CDR3 bases: TGTGCCAGCAGCTTAGGGAGTCAGGGGAATCAGCCCCAGCATTTT.

This chain joins TRBV5-6 and TRBJ2-5; D call uncertain. The end of the DNA fits TRBJ2-7 better, so the J call may be wrong. Per the germline V gene, CDR1 is SGHDT and CDR2 is YYEEEE. The CDR3 has 14 amino acids. The CDR3 protein is CASSYGRNSYEQYF. CDR3 nucleotides: TGTGCCAGCAGCTACGGCCGGAATTCCTACGAGCAGTACTTC.

The rearrangement uses TRBV6-2 or TRBV6-3 and TRBJ2-1; D not resolved. Trimming took 2 bases from V and 3 from J, leaving 14 bases between them. CDR3 length: 16 amino acids. Germline CDR1 and CDR2: MNHEY and SVGEGT. The CDR3 sequence: CASSYLITDVYNEQFF. CDR3 sequence (DNA): TGTGCCAGCAGTTACCTTATTACGGATGTCTACAATGAGCAGTTCTTC.